This T cell receptor (beta chain) was recorded in a study of identifying expanded T cells in peripheral blood. Study-level points and caveats: About 1.3 clones differed between technical replicates, versus roughly 16 and 20 over time.

On this clone: The antigen remains unidentified.

The repertoire was sequenced with immunoSEQ multiplex PCR; TCRdb's copy has only in-frame clones and lacks some. The sample holds approximately 130,000 clones, over 65% seen once. V shed 8 bases, J shed 2 bases, and the junction held 8 bases outside the gene matches. The CDR3 has 14 amino acids. The V gene's germline CDR1 is KGHSH and CDR2 LQKENI. Collection occurred without any documented infections or immune events in donors. The sample consisted of blood. The clonotype originates from a person aged 18-69 years in good health. The V gene is TRBV18, the J gene TRBJ1-1; 7 bases fit TRBD1. The DNA for the CDR3 is TGTGCCAGCGCGCAGACAGGGACCAACACTGAAGCTTTCTTT. Amino acid sequence: CASAQTGTNTEAFF.